A single sample is the source of the 13 T cell receptor beta chains below, sequenced in a study of technical replicates of blood from several donors. Sequencing was performed with immunoSEQ multiplex PCR; in TCRdb, only in-frame clones are kept and a portion is missing. The sample has about 90,000 clones, around 92% seen once. The sequenced sample was T cells isolated from PBMCs. All receptors derive from a human donor in good health.

J is TRBJ2-1 and V is TRBV6-4; D perhaps matches TRBD1 (6 bases). Per germline, CDR1 MRHNA and CDR2 SNTAGT. Deletions cut 6 bases from V and 3 bases from J, with 12 bases between. The length of the CDR3 is 14 residues. CDR3 sequence: CASRQQGNYNEQFF. For the CDR3, the DNA is TGTGCCAGCAGACAACAGGGTAACTACAATGAGCAGTTCTTC.

CDR3 DNA: TGTGCCAGCAGCTTGGGGACAGGTGAAGCTTTCTTT. This sequence encodes CASSLGTGEAFF. J is TRBJ1-1 and V is TRBV7-3; 8 bases line up with TRBD1. Germline V CDR1 and CDR2: SGHTA, FQGTGA. The trim removed 3 bases at V and 7 bases at J, leaving 1 base unmatched. The CDR3 has 12 residues.

The V call is TRBV29-1, the J call TRBJ1-1; D is ambiguous. Trimming took off 6 bases at V and 5 bases at J, with 16 bases between the two ends. CDR1 and CDR2 (germline): SQVTM, ANQGSEA. The CDR3 consists of 13 residues. CDR3 nucleotides: TGCAGCGTCACCCCCCGAGGGAAGACTGAAGCTTTCTTT. Translation: CSVTPRGKTEAFF.

This chain links TRBV7-9 with TRBJ1-2, with 10 bases aligning to TRBD1. V shed 5 bases, J shed 1 base, and the junction held 10 bases outside the gene matches. This CDR3 has 17 residues. Germline V gene lookup returns CDR1 SEHNR and CDR2 FQNEAQ (reference sequence). The CDR3 nucleotides are TGTGCCAGCAGCCTACGAGCGAGGACAGGGGGTAACTATGGCTACACCTTC. Translating gives CASSLRARTGGNYGYTF.

J is TRBJ1-5 and V is TRBV7-3, with D uncertain. Germline values: CDR1 SGHTA, CDR2 FQGTGA. Deletions cut 4 bases from V and 7 bases from J, with 11 bases between. The CDR3 has 13 residues. For the CDR3, the DNA is TGTGCCAGCAGCTCATATGAGGGCCAGCCCCAGCATTTT. Translating it yields CASSSYEGQPQHF.

The chain uses TRBV5-1 and TRBJ2-2, with 7 bases lining up with TRBD1. V was clipped by 0 bases and J by 2 bases; unmatched bases: 10. Looked up from germline, CDR1 is SGHRS and CDR2 is YFSETQ. CDR3 length equals 18 residues. Written as DNA, the CDR3 is TGCGCCAGCAGCTTGGGGGTAAGGACAGGAAGTAACACCGGGGAGCTGTTTTTT. Its protein product is CASSLGVRTGSNTGELFF.

The gene calls are TRBV27 and TRBJ2-6; TRBD1 aligns across 9 bases. CDR3 length: 16 residues. J lost 7 bases, V lost 10 bases, and 14 bases had no gene match. Germline V lookup: CDR1 MNHEY, CDR2 SMNVEV (reference sequence). The CDR3 DNA sequence: TGTGCCACACGGTTGGGACAGGGCACCGGAGCCAACGTCCTGACTTTC. Translated, it gives CATRLGQGTGANVLTF.

This clone was seen only once. The chain couples TRBV6-5 to TRBJ1-2; TRBD1 aligns across 9 bases. Germline V lookup: CDR1 MNHEY, CDR2 SVGAGI. Trimming cost V 5 bases and J 3 bases; bases outside gene matches: 7. The CDR3 has 15 residues. CDR3 protein: CASSKYRGLDYGYTF. CDR3 coding DNA: TGTGCCAGCAGTAAATACAGGGGGCTAGACTATGGCTACACCTTC.

This chain connects TRBV5-1 to TRBJ2-7; the match to TRBD1 covers 7 bases. With V trimmed by 0 bases and J by 2 bases, 2 bases remained unmatched. Germline CDR1 is SGHRS and CDR2 is YFSETQ. CDR3 length: 14 residues. Here the CDR3 DNA reads TGCGCCAGCAGCTTGGGGACAGGAGCCTACGAGCAGTACTTC. It encodes CASSLGTGAYEQYF. The entire variable domain, with the rest obtained from reference TRBV5-1 and TRBJ2-7, is as follows: KAGVTQTPRYLIKTRGQQVTLSCSPISGHRSVSWYQQTPGQGLQFLFEYFSETQRNKGNFPGRFSGRQFSNSRSEMNVSTLELGDSALYLCASSLGTGAYEQYFGPGTRLTVT.

Only one count was recorded for this clone. This chain joins TRBV28 and TRBJ1-5, with D tentatively TRBD1 (5 bases). CDR1 and CDR2 from the germline V gene are MDHEN and SYDVKM. The CDR3 runs 15 residues. V was pared by 4 bases and J by 0 bases, with 10 bases between. CDR3 sequence (DNA): TGTGCCAGCAGTTATGGGGGGGGTAGCAATCAGCCCCAGCATTTT. This encodes CASSYGGGSNQPQHF.

The V gene is TRBV7-9, the J gene TRBJ2-3; D gene ambiguous. Trimming removed 2 bases from V and 4 bases from J, with 4 bases in between. The CDR3 consists of 12 residues. Germline V gene lookup returns CDR1 SEHNR and CDR2 FQNEAQ (reference sequence). This CDR3 is CASSLTADTQYF. Written as DNA, the CDR3 is TGTGCCAGCAGCTTAACGGCAGATACGCAGTATTTT. The complete variable domain, with remaining parts taken from reference TRBV7-9 and TRBJ2-3, reads DTGVSQNPRHKITKRGQNVTFRCDPISEHNRLYWYRQTLGQGPEFLTYFQNEAQLEKSRLLSDRFSAERPKGSFSTLEIQRTEQGDSAMYLCASSLTADTQYFGPGTRLTVL.

The genes are TRBV13 and TRBJ2-7; D is unresolved. CDR3 length: 11 residues. V was trimmed by 4 bases and J by 4 bases, leaving 5 bases between them. Germline V lookup: CDR1 PRHDT, CDR2 FYEKMQ (reference sequence). The CDR3 bases are TGTGCCAGCAGCTCCCCGTACGAGCAGTACTTC. Translation: CASSSPYEQYF.

The chain employs TRBV19 and TRBJ1-1; D remains ambiguous. The CDR3 is made up of 13 amino acids. Trimming shortened V by 8 bases and J by 2 bases, and 12 bases separated the two germline ends. From germline, CDR1 is LNHDA and CDR2 SQIVND (reference sequence). CDR3 sequence: CASHRSINTEAFF. The CDR3 DNA reads as TGTGCCAGTCATCGGTCGATAAACACTGAAGCTTTCTTT.